This T cell receptor beta chain was found in a study of identical twins. This clonotype turned up a few times. Its target is not known. Germline V gives CDR1 LNHNV, CDR2 YYDKDF (reference sequence). The CDR3 totals 13 residues. Trimming shortened V by 0 bases and J by 6 bases, and 9 bases separated the two germline ends. The study's findings and limits: Sharing of beta out-of-frame sequences by twins showed a weaker excess. Twins shared out-of-frame alpha sequences with excess low generation probability.

A universal primer site was added by template switching, and unique molecular identifiers were carried by the cDNA. TCRdb processed the 5' RACE reads anew with MiXCR; each CDR3 protein has one entry. The table records 500,000 or so distinct CDR3 sequences, roughly an eighth of them present only once. The same data also contributed to another study, on yellow fever vaccine responses in identical twins. According to that study: Vaccine T cell responses of twins reportedly seemed partly convergent and partly personalized.

V usage is TRBV15 and J usage is TRBJ2-7, with D perhaps matching TRBD2 (5 bases). The source is a young woman in good health. Material for sequencing was CD4+ T cells sorted from blood. The DNA for the CDR3 is TGTGCCACCAGCAGAGATGAGGGTAGCGAGCAGTACTTC. Its protein product is CATSRDEGSEQYF.